This TCR beta chain was observed in a study of T cells expressing NK-cell markers (dated by TCRdb to 2019 to 2021). Study-wide context: In sorted CD3+CD56+NKG2C+, CD3+CD56+NKG2C- and CD3+CD56-NKG2C+ T-cell subsets from about 8 donors, TCR beta-chain repertoires were profiled. Of the eight sequenced donors, seven were found to be HCMV-seropositive and one was found to be HCMV-seronegative. The study sequenced eight donors, all healthy volunteers chosen at random: three men and five women. Libraries were sequenced as 2 x 150 bp reads on Illumina HiSeq 2000/2500, MiSeq or NextSeq. What the study reported, not specific to this receptor: Those dominant clonotypes were again the most abundant among CD3+CD56-NKG2C+ cells in a few donors, at roughly 25-60.1%. Whether the expanded NKG2C-expressing T cell clones were specific for HCMV antigens was left unclear. In over 5 donors, the dominant CD3+CD56+NKG2C+ clonotypes were among the top 10 CD8+ clonotypes and accounted for roughly 1.0-7.5% of CD8+ T cells.

For this clonotype: The clone's antigen remains unknown.

Taken from cysteine to phenylalanine, the CDR3 has 14 residues. No DNA appears here. The germline V gene (reference sequence) yields LNHNV for CDR1 and YYDKDF for CDR2. Sequencing relied on an Illumina HiSeq 2000. 5'RACE template switching, by which a universal primer site and unique molecular identifiers were added, was used to make TCR beta cDNA libraries. Priming for cDNA synthesis came from the TCR beta constant segment, and two successive PCR amplification steps followed. Regarding the original processing steps: Reads were demultiplexed and grouped by UMI with MIGEC, and clonotypes were assembled and quantified with MiTCR. To exclude erroneous sequences, any TCR cDNA sequence not supported by at least two reads was discarded. Downstream repertoire analysis used the tcR package, and clonotypes were matched across fractions by CDR3 nucleotide sequence plus V segment. Antigen specificity was annotated against VDJdb with VDJmatch, allowing one amino acid substitution in CDR3. The reads underwent TCRdb reprocessing, giving one record for each CDR3 protein sequence and no DNA. These V and J calls are TCRdb output, not the study's own analysis. This sample's table has entries for approximately 550,000 distinct CDR3 sequences. Under 4.5% of the sample goes to the ten largest clones.

A commercial ELISA kit detecting HCMV-specific IgG in serum was used to determine HCMV serostatus. Ficoll density gradient centrifugation was used to isolate peripheral blood mononuclear cells from blood. The source is a young man in good health. Donor details come from another sample of the same person, matched by shared clones. The V and J genes are TRBV15 and TRBJ2-1; TCRdb reports TRBD1, a call that lacks DNA to check it against. Sequences were obtained from blood T cells: a sorted CD56 or NKG2C T cell subset, CD4+ or CD8+ T cells, or bulk PBMC T cells (not recorded which). The CDR3 corresponds to CATSSLGPYNEQFF. Reference TRBV15 and TRBJ2-1 genes cover what lies past the CDR3, so the full variable domain is DAMVIQNPRYQVTQFGKPVTLSCSQTLNHNVMYWYQQKSSQAPKLLFHYYDKDFNNEADTPDNFQSRRPNTSFCFLDIRSPGLGDTAMYLCATSSLGPYNEQFFGPGTRLTVL.